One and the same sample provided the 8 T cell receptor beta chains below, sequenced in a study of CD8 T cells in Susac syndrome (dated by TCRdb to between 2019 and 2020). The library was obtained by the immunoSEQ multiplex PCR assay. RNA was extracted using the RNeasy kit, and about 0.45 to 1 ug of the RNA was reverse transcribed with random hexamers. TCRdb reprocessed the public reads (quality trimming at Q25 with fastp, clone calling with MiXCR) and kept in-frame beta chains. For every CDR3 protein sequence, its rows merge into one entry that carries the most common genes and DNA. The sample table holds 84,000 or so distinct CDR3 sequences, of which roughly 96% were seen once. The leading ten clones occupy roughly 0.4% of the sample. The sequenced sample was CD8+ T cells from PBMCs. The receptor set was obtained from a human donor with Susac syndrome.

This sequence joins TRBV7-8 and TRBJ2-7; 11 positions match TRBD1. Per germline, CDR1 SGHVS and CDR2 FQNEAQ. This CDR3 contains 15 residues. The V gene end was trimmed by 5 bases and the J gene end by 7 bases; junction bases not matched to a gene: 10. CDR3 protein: CASSLEGQGVREQYF. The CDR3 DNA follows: TGTGCCAGCAGCCTAGAGGGACAGGGGGTTCGGGAGCAGTACTTC.

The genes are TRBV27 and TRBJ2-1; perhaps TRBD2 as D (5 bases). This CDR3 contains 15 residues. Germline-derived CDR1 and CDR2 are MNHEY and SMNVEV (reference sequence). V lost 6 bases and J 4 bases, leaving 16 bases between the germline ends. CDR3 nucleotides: TGTGCCAGCAGCTTAAAAATGGACTTGTACAATGAGCAGTTCTTC. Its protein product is CASSLKMDLYNEQFF.

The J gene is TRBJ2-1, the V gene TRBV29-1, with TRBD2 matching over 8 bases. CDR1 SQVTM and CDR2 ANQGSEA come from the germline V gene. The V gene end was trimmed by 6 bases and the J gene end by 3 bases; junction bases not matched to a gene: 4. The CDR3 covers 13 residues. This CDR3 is CSVGLVSYNEQFF. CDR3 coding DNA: TGCAGCGTGGGACTAGTGAGCTACAATGAGCAGTTCTTC.

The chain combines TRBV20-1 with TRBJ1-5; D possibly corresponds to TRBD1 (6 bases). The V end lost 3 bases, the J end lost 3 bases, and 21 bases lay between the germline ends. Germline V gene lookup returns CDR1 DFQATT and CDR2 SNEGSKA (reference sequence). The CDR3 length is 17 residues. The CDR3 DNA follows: TGCAGTGCTAGCGTCGTGGGGCCAGGGGACAACAATCAGCCCCAGCATTTT. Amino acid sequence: CSASVVGPGDNNQPQHF.

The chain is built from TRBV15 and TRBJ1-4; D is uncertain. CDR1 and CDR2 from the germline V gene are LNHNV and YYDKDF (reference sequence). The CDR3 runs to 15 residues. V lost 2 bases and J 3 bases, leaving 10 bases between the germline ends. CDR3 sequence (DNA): TGTGCCACCAGCAGACCTCAGGCACCTAATGAAAAACTGTTTTTT. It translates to CATSRPQAPNEKLFF. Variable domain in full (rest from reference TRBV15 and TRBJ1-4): DAMVIQNPRYQVTQFGKPVTLSCSQTLNHNVMYWYQQKSSQAPKLLFHYYDKDFNNEADTPDNFQSRRPNTSFCFLDIRSPGLGDTAMYLCATSRPQAPNEKLFFGSGTQLSVL.

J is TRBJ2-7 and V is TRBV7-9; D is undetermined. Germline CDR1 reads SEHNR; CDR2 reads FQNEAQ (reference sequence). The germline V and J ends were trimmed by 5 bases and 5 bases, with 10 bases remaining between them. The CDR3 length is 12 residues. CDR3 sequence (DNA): TGTGCCAGCAGCGTGGAATATGACGAGCAGTACTTC. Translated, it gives CASSVEYDEQYF.

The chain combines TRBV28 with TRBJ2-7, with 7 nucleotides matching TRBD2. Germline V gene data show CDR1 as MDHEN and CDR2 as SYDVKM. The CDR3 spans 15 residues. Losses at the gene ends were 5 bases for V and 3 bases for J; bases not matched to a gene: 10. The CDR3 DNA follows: TGTGCCAGCAGTCCTACGACTAGCCTTTACTACGAGCAGTACTTC. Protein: CASSPTTSLYYEQYF. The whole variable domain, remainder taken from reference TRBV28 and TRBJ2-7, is DVKVTQSSRYLVKRTGEKVFLECVQDMDHENMFWYRQDPGLGLRLIYFSYDVKMKEKGDIPEGYSVSREKKERFSLILESASTNQTSMYLCASSPTTSLYYEQYFGPGTRLTVT.

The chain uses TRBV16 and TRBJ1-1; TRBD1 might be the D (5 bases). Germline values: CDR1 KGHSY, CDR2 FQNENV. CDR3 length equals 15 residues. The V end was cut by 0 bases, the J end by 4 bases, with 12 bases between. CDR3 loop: CASSQSVFGGTEAFF. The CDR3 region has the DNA TGTGCCAGCAGCCAATCCGTTTTTGGGGGCACTGAAGCTTTCTTT.